This paragraph covers one TCR beta chain sequence. The antigen is undetermined. This sample was taken from a study of shared clonotypes between healthy human individuals. Study-wide results and limits: Only blood was sampled, and tissue TCR repertoires likely differ from blood ones. Richness estimates generally favored naive over memory subsets.

Method: immunoSEQ multiplex PCR; TCRdb's copy keeps in-frame clones and lacks some. Seen here are a few million clones, around 93% observed once, and the top ten hold 1.5% to 2%. Naive CD8 cells comprised CD45RO-negative, CCR7-positively selected cells, excluding terminally differentiated effector memory CD45RA+ cells. The germline V gene encodes CDR1 MGHRA and CDR2 YSYEKL. The CDR3 consists of 15 residues. The V segment lost 4 bases and the J segment 5 bases; nucleotides outside the gene matches: 10. This receptor was identified in a man younger than 35 in good health. Some clones in this sample may be carry-over from other donors' samples. The specimen was naive CD8+ T cells from PBMCs. The chain has TRBV4-1 and TRBJ2-5, with 7 bases that match TRBD2. The CDR3 is CASSPWGGSDETQYF. The CDR3 DNA is TGCGCCAGCAGCCCCTGGGGCGGGAGTGATGAGACCCAGTACTTC.